The present entry profiles one TCR beta chain with its context. Antigen: not known. This sample stems from a study of T-cell memory formation after mild COVID-19. Study-level background: Most TCR clusters belonged to a single donor.

Employing constant-segment primers, 5'RACE generated TCR alpha and TCR beta cDNA libraries bearing sample barcodes and UMIs. Using its own MiXCR run on the 5' RACE reads, TCRdb lists one record per CDR3 protein. Of around 340,000 distinct CDR3 sequences in the sample, approximately 15% were seen once. Study-level points and caveats: A balance of CD4 and CD8 characterized clones contracting day 15 to 85, whereas later expanders leaned CD4+.

The sequencing sample was made of PBMCs or a T cell subset sorted from them (not recorded which). The sequence was collected from a man in his late teens or twenties who had mild COVID-19 (a few samples of this study predate the infection). Cell type and time point are not known.

The CDR3 sequence: CASSPTDRPLQETQYF. DNA of the CDR3: TGTGCCAGCAGTCCCACGGACAGGCCACTCCAAGAGACCCAGTACTTC. V gene TRBV6-1 combines with J gene TRBJ2-5; 7 nucleotides align to TRBD1. CDR3 length equals 16 residues. CDR1 is MNHNS and CDR2 is SASEGT in the germline V gene. V trimming: 5 bases; J trimming: 1 base; junction bases outside the gene matches: 10.